A few counts support the clone carrying this T cell receptor beta chain. Profiling relied on immunoSEQ multiplex PCR, and the TCRdb table lists in-frame clones only, not all of them. The sample yields some 70,000 clones, under 98% seen once. This sample is part of a study of technical replicates of blood from several donors. Germline loops: CDR1 SNHLY, CDR2 FYNNEI. V lost 2 bases and J lost 5, with 13 bases in between. The CDR3 sequence is 14 residues long. Sequenced sample: T cells isolated from PBMCs. The chain employs TRBV2 and TRBJ2-7, with D perhaps TRBD1 (5 bases). This receptor was taken from a human donor in good health. The CDR3 reads CASSEPLKGDEQYF. The DNA for the CDR3 is TGTGCCAGCAGTGAACCATTAAAAGGGGACGAGCAGTACTTC.